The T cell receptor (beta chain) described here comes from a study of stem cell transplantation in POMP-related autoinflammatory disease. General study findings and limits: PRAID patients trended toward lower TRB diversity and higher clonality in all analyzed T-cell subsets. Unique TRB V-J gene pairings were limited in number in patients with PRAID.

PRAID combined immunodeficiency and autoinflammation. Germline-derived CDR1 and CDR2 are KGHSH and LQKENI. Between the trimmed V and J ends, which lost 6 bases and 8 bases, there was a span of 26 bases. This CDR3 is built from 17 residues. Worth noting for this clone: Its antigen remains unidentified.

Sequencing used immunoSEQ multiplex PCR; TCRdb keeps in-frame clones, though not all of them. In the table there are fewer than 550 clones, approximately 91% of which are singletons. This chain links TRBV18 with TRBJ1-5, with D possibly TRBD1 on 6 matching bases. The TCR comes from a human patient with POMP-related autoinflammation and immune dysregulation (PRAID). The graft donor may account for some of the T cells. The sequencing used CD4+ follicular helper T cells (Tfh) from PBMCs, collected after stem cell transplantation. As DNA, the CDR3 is TGTGCCAGCTCTCCGGGGGCAGGGGTCTTTTCGGGTAAGCCCCAGCATTTT. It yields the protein CASSPGAGVFSGKPQHF.